Sequencing of this T cell receptor (beta chain) was carried out in a study of cytomegalovirus exposure and HLA in healthy donors. Whole-study findings and limits: Among TCR beta chains of equal frequency, HLA-associated ones were more clonally expanded in a later analysis.

Primers for the PCR totalled 60 Vbeta and 13 Jbeta. Using immunoSEQ multiplex PCR, the repertoire was profiled, and TCRdb retains in-frame clones only, with some absent. Of under 55,000 clones in the sample, approximately 70% were seen once. In the case of this clone: Its antigen is still unknown.

This TCR was sampled from a woman between 45 and 60 years old in good health and CMV-seronegative. Input material: PBMCs.

This CDR3 reads CASRLGTALNTEAFF. In DNA form, the CDR3 reads TGCGCCAGCAGACTCGGGACAGCCTTGAACACTGAAGCTTTCTTT. The chain joins TRBV10-1 to TRBJ1-1; 7 bases align to TRBD1. CDR3 length: 15 residues. The germline gives CDR1 WNHNN, CDR2 SYGVQD (reference sequence). With 6 bases clipped from V and 0 bases from J, the junction kept 7 bases outside the gene matches.